Below, 14 T cell receptor beta chains from the same sample are listed, as sequenced in a study of blood T cell repertoires in COVID-19. TCRdb's copy holds only in-frame clones and misses some; the assay was immunoSEQ multiplex PCR. The sample consists of about 310,000 clones, roughly 89% of them appearing once. The sequencing sample was made of peripheral blood. These receptors originate from a woman between 40 and 50 years old with COVID-19, enrolled during active disease.

The rearrangement joins TRBV7-2 to TRBJ2-1, with 10 bases fitting TRBD2. CDR3 length: 17 amino acids. CDR1 and CDR2 from the germline V gene are SGHTA and FQGNSA. The ends lost 2 bases at V and 4 bases at J; junction bases unmatched: 8. The CDR3 here is CASSLYQGLASYNEQFF. The CDR3, as DNA: TGTGCCAGCAGCTTATACCAGGGACTAGCGTCTTACAATGAGCAGTTCTTC.

In its sample, this clone was seen a few times. The chain carries TRBV19 and TRBJ1-5; TRBD1 might be the D (6 bases). The CDR3 is 14 residues long. Trimming stripped 1 base from V and 5 bases from J, with 9 bases between. In germline, CDR1 is LNHDA, CDR2 SQIVND (reference sequence). CDR3: CASSIARGYQPQHF. The CDR3 DNA reads as TGTGCCAGTAGTATAGCCAGGGGCTATCAGCCCCAGCATTTT.

The J gene is TRBJ2-3, the V gene TRBV27, with 7 nucleotides matching TRBD1. CDR1 is MNHEY, CDR2 SMNVEV, per germline (reference sequence). The CDR3 is 16 amino acids. The V and J ends lost 6 bases and 1 base, in that order; junction bases with no gene match: 10. The CDR3 here is CASSQTPGTGTDTQYF. CDR3 nucleotides: TGTGCCAGCAGCCAGACGCCCGGGACAGGCACAGATACGCAGTATTTT.

The chain employs TRBV7-8 and TRBJ1-1, with D unclear. V was cut by 5 bases and J by 1 base, with 14 bases left in between. CDR3 length: 15 residues. Germline V gene sequence: CDR1 SGHVS, CDR2 FQNEAQ. CDR3 coding DNA: TGTGCCAGCAGCCGAGGGCGCCGGGGGAACACTGAAGCTTTCTTT. Amino acids: CASSRGRRGNTEAFF.

This chain uses TRBV5-4 with TRBJ1-2, with D possibly being TRBD1 (5 bases). The CDR3 length is 14 residues. Germline lookup yields CDR1 SGHNT and CDR2 YYREEE (reference sequence). V was trimmed by 3 bases and J by 6 bases, leaving 15 bases between them. This CDR3 is CASSSGGGSDGYTF. Written as DNA, the CDR3 is TGTGCCAGCAGCTCCGGGGGGGGTAGCGATGGCTACACCTTC. Using reference TRBV5-4 and TRBJ1-2 for the parts outside the CDR3, the full variable domain is ETGVTQSPTHLIKTRGQQVTLRCSSQSGHNTVSWYQQALGQGPQFIFQYYREEENGRGNFPPRFSGLQFPNYSSELNVNALELDDSALYLCASSSGGGSDGYTFGSGTRLTVV.

This chain links TRBV30 with TRBJ2-5, with D uncertain. The ends were cut back, 0 bases at V and 1 base at J, with 6 bases in the middle. CDR3 length: 13 amino acids. CDR1 GTSNPN and CDR2 SVGIG come from the germline V gene (reference sequence). The CDR3 DNA is TGTGCCTGGAGTGTATCTACCCAAGAGACCCAGTACTTC. Translating gives CAWSVSTQETQYF.

This clone was found once. J is TRBJ1-1 and V is TRBV19, with D tentatively TRBD1 (6 bases). Trimming shortened V by 7 bases and J by 3 bases, and 18 bases separated the two germline ends. The CDR3 is made up of 15 amino acids. CDR1 is LNHDA and CDR2 is SQIVND in the germline V gene (reference sequence). The CDR3 spells CASIQRRQGHTEAFF. CDR3 bases: TGTGCCAGTATCCAACGTAGGCAGGGGCACACTGAAGCTTTCTTT.

This clone was seen just once. This rearrangement joins TRBV27 to TRBJ2-7; 7 bases agree with TRBD2. The length of the CDR3 is 15 residues. Germline lookup yields CDR1 MNHEY and CDR2 SMNVEV (reference sequence). V gave up 7 bases and J gave up 0 bases; unmatched junction bases: 9. The CDR3 region has the DNA TGTGCCAGCACCCCTAGCGGACGTAGCTCCTACGAGCAGTACTTC. This translates into CASTPSGRSSYEQYF.

This chain connects TRBV6-2 or TRBV6-3 to TRBJ1-1; no clear D. V dropped 0 bases and J dropped 3 bases, with 11 bases sitting between them. The CDR3 is 15 residues long. Germline V lookup: CDR1 MNHEY, CDR2 SVGEGT. CDR3 DNA: TGTGCCAGCAGTTACTCGATTCCCGACTACACTGAAGCTTTCTTT. Residues: CASSYSIPDYTEAFF.

The CDR3 loop is CASSYRGFDRVEEAFF. For the CDR3, the DNA is TGTGCCAGCAGTTACAGGGGGTTTGACAGGGTCGAGGAAGCTTTCTTT. The V call is TRBV6-5, the J call TRBJ1-1; TRBD1 matches at 7 bases. CDR3 length: 16 residues. Germline CDR1 reads MNHEY; CDR2 reads SVGAGI. Losses at the gene ends were 2 bases for V and 8 bases for J; bases not matched to a gene: 14.

As regards this clone: Other DNA variants within this sample encode the same CDR3. The chain combines TRBV5-1 with TRBJ1-2, with 8 bases aligning to TRBD1. This CDR3 spans 13 amino acids. Unmatched junction bases numbered 5, after V lost 4 bases and J lost 6 bases. The V gene's germline CDR1 is SGHRS and CDR2 YFSETQ. The CDR3 loop is CASSPGTGNGYTF. Here the CDR3 DNA reads TGCGCCAGCAGCCCCGGGACAGGTAATGGCTACACCTTC.

The chain has TRBV9 and TRBJ2-7; 11 bases agree with TRBD1. The CDR3 has 17 amino acids. Germline CDR1 and CDR2: SGDLS and YYNGEE. V gave up 4 bases and J gave up 1 base; unmatched junction bases: 10. The CDR3: CASSPQTGQGASYEQYF. DNA of the CDR3: TGTGCCAGCAGCCCCCAGACTGGACAGGGGGCATCCTACGAGCAGTACTTC.

This clone was observed once. The V and J genes are TRBV28 and TRBJ1-2; 7 bases fit TRBD1. The CDR3 length is 12 residues. V dropped 8 bases and J dropped 3; count of bases not matched to a gene: 3. CDR1 is MDHEN, CDR2 SYDVKM, per germline. In nucleotides, the CDR3 is TGTGCCAGCGACAGGGCGGACTATGGCTACACCTTC. Its translation is CASDRADYGYTF.

This chain uses TRBV9 with TRBJ1-2; D perhaps matches TRBD1 (6 bases). Trimming removed 4 bases from V and 3 bases from J, with 16 bases in between. The CDR3 sequence is 15 residues long. Germline loops: CDR1 SGDLS, CDR2 YYNGEE. CDR3 bases: TGTGCCAGCAGCCCCCAAGGGGGTATTGACTATGGCTACACCTTC. It specifies CASSPQGGIDYGYTF.